This T cell receptor (beta chain) was recovered during a study of blood T cell repertoires in COVID-19. Study-wide context: The study drew acute and convalescent COVID-19 samples from the United States, Italy and Spain. Sources were T cells, B-cell-depleted T cells, or PBMCs; the material itself was cDNA or gDNA.

CDR1 is SEHNR and CDR2 is FQNEAQ in the germline V gene (reference sequence). The length of the CDR3 is 15 residues. Trimming took off 1 base at V and 6 bases at J, with 13 bases between the two ends. The authors' processing: Amplification from reference gene primers served as the basis for estimated nucleated cell counts. Only in-frame clones appear in the TCRdb table, and some are missing; sequencing was by immunoSEQ multiplex PCR. The V and J calls and the clone size are those of that table, but D and trimming were determined from the DNA. Of roughly 140,000 clones in the sample, approximately 80% were seen once.

The chain has TRBV7-9 and TRBJ2-1, with D possibly being TRBD2 (6 bases). The sample consisted of peripheral blood. The TCR comes from a woman aged 55-75 years with acute or convalescent COVID-19. DNA for the CDR3: TGTGCCAGCAGCTTAGTGGGGGGAGCGGCCAATGAGCAGTTCTTC. It encodes CASSLVGGAANEQFF. Full variable domain (remainder filled in from reference TRBV7-9 and TRBJ2-1): DTGVSQNPRHKITKRGQNVTFRCDPISEHNRLYWYRQTLGQGPEFLTYFQNEAQLEKSRLLSDRFSAERPKGSFSTLEIQRTEQGDSAMYLCASSLVGGAANEQFFGPGTRLTVL.